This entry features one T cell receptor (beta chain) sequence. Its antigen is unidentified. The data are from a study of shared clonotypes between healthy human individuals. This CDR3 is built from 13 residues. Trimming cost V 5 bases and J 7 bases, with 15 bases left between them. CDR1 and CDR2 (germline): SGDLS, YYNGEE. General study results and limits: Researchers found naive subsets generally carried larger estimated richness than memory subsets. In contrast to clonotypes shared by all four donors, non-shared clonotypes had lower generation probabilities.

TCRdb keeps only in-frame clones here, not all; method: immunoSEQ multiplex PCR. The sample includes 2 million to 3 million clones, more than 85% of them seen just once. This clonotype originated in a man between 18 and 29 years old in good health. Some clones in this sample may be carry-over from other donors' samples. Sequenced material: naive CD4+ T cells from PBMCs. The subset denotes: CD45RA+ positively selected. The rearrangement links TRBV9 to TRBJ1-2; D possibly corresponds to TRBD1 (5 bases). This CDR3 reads CASSDRGSSGYTF. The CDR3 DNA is TGTGCCAGCAGTGATAGGGGCTCGAGTGGCTACACCTTC. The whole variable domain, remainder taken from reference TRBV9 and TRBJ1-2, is DSGVTQTPKHLITATGQRVTLRCSPRSGDLSVYWYQQSLDQGLQFLIQYYNGEERAKGNILERFSAQQFPDLHSELNLSSLELGDSALYFCASSDRGSSGYTFGSGTRLTVV.